The clone carrying this T cell receptor (beta chain) appeared a few times. As to time point: persistent/refractory GD, antithyroid drugs over 5 years with positive TRAb. The authors made the TCR library using RNA they extracted from PBMCs. Assembly of TCR beta libraries relied on iRepertoire HTBI primers together with Arm-PCR of CDR3 regions. A single record per CDR3 protein comes from TCRdb applying MiXCR to the multiplex PCR reads. This table has roughly 450,000 distinct CDR3 sequences, about 20% appearing once. These data are taken from a study of regulatory T cells in long-lasting Graves disease. Germline CDR1 and CDR2: DFQATT and SNEGSKA (reference sequence). V was clipped by 5 bases and J by 6 bases, with 10 bases between them. The length of the CDR3 is 11 residues.

The genes are TRBV20-1 and TRBJ1-2; perhaps TRBD1 as D (6 bases). The sequenced sample was peripheral blood mononuclear cells (PBMCs), obtained when the disease was refractory, from a patient treated with antithyroid drugs. The receptor was isolated from a female donor with Graves disease. CDR3 bases: TGCAGTGCTTACAGGGAAAATGGCTACACCTTC. As protein: CSAYRENGYTF.